The clone carrying this TCR beta chain was picked up many times. Thyroid surgery took place with no prior treatment in any patient. This CDR3 has 13 amino acids. Between the trimmed V and J ends, which lost 0 bases and 6 bases, there was a span of 9 bases. The germline CDR1 and CDR2 sequences are SGHTS and YDEGEE. This specimen belongs to a study of metastatic and nonmetastatic thyroid tumors. TCRdb re-called clones from the PCR reads using MiXCR. The top ten clones hold around 32% of a sample with tens of thousands of clones, around 30% of them seen once. Source material: blood. The source of this sequence is a female donor with papillary thyroid cancer or a benign thyroid nodule (not recorded which). Some clones in this sample may be carry-over from other donors' samples. The chain recombines TRBV5-8 with TRBJ1-2; D unresolved. CDR3 coding DNA: TGTGCCAGCAGCTTGGAAAGGATCGATGGCTACACCTTC. Translating gives CASSLERIDGYTF.